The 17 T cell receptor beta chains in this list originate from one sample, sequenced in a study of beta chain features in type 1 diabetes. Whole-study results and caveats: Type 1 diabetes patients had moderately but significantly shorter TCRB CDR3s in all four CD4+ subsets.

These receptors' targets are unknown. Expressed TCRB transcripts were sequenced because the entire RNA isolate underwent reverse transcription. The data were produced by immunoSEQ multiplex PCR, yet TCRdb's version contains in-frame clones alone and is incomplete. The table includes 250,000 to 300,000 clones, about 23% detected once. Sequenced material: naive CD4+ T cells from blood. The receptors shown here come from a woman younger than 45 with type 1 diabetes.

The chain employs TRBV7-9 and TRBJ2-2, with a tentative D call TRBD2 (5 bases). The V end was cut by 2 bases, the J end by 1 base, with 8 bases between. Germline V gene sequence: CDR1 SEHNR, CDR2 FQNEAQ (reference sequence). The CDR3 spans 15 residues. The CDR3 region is CASSLPAVNTGELFF. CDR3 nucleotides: TGTGCCAGCAGCTTACCAGCGGTGAACACCGGGGAGCTGTTTTTT.

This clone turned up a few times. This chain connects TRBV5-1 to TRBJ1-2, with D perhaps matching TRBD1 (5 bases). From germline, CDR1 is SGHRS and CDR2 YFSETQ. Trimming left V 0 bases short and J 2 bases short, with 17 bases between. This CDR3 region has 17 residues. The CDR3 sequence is CASSLVPGGNSNYGYTF. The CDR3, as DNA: TGCGCCAGCAGCTTGGTCCCTGGGGGGAACTCCAACTATGGCTACACCTTC.

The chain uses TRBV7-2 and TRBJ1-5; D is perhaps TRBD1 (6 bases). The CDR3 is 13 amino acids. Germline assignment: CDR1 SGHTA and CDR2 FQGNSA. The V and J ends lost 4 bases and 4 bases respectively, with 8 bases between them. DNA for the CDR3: TGTGCCAGCAGCTCGCAGGGGAATCAGCCCCAGCATTTT. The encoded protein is CASSSQGNQPQHF.

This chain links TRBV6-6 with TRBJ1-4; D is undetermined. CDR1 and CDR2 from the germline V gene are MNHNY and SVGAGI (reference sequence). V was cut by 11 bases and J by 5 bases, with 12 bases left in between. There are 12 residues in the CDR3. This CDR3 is CAVHSGNEKLFF. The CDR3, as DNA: TGTGCCGTACACTCCGGGAATGAAAAACTGTTTTTT.

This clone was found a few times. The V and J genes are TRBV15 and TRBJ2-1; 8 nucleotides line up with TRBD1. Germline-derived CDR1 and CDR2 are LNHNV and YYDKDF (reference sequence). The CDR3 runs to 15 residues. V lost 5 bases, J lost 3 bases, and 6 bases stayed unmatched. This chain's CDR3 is CATSLGTGVYNEQFF. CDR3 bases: TGTGCCACCAGCCTTGGGACAGGAGTCTACAATGAGCAGTTCTTC.

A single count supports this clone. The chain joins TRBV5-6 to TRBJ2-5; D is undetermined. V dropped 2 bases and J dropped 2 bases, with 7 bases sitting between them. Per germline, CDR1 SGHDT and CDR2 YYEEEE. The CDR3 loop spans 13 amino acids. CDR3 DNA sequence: TGTGCCAGCAGCTTATTCAGACAAGAGACCCAGTACTTC. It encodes CASSLFRQETQYF.

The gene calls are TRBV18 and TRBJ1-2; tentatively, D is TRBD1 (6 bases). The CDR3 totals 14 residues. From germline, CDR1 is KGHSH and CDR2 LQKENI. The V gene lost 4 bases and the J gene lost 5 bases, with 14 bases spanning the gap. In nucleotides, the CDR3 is TGTGCCAGCTCACAACCACAGGGATTGTATGGCTACACCTTC. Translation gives CASSQPQGLYGYTF.

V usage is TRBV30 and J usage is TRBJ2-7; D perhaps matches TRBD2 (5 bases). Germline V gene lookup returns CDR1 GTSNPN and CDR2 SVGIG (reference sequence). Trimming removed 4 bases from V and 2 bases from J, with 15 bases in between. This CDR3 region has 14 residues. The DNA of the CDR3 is TGTGCCTGGAATTCCGGGGTTGAGCCCTACGAGCAGTACTTC. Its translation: CAWNSGVEPYEQYF. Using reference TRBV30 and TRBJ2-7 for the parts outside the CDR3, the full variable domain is SQTIHQWPATLVQPVGSPLSLECTVEGTSNPNLYWYRQAAGRGLQLLFYSVGIGQISSEVPQNLSASRPQDRQFILSSKKLLLSDSGFYLCAWNSGVEPYEQYFGPGTRLTVT.

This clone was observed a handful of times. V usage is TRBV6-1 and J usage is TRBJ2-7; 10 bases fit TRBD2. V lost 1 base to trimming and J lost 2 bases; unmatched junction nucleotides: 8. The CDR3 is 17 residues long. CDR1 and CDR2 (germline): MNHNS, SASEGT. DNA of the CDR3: TGTGCCAGCAGTGAAGGGATTATACTAGCGGGAACCTACGAGCAGTACTTC. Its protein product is CASSEGIILAGTYEQYF.

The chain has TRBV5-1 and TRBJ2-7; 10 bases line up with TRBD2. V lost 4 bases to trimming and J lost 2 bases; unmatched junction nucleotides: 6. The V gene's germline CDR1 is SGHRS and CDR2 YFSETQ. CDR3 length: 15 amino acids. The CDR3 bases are TGCGCCAGCAGCGACCGGACTAGCGGAACCTACGAGCAGTACTTC. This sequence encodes CASSDRTSGTYEQYF. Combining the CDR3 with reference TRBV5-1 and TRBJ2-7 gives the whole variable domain KAGVTQTPRYLIKTRGQQVTLSCSPISGHRSVSWYQQTPGQGLQFLFEYFSETQRNKGNFPGRFSGRQFSNSRSEMNVSTLELGDSALYLCASSDRTSGTYEQYFGPGTRLTVT.

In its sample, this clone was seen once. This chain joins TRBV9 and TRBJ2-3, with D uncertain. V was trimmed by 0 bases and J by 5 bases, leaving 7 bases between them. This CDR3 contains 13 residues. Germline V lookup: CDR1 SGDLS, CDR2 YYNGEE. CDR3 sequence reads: CASSVDFVDTQYF. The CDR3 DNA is TGTGCCAGCAGCGTAGACTTTGTAGATACGCAGTATTTT. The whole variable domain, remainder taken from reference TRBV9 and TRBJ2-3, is DSGVTQTPKHLITATGQRVTLRCSPRSGDLSVYWYQQSLDQGLQFLIQYYNGEERAKGNILERFSAQQFPDLHSELNLSSLELGDSALYFCASSVDFVDTQYFGPGTRLTVL.

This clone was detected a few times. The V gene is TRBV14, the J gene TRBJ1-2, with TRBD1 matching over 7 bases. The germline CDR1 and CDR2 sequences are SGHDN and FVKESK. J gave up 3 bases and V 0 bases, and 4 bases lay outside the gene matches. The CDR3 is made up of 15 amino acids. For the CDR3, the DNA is TGTGCCAGCAGCCAAGATCGGGACAGATACTATGGCTACACCTTC. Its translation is CASSQDRDRYYGYTF.

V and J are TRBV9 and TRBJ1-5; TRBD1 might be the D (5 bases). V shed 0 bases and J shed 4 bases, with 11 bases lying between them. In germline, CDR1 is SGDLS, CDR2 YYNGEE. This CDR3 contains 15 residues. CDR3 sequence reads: CASSVAGDLNQPQHF. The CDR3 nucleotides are TGTGCCAGCAGCGTAGCGGGGGATTTAAATCAGCCCCAGCATTTT.

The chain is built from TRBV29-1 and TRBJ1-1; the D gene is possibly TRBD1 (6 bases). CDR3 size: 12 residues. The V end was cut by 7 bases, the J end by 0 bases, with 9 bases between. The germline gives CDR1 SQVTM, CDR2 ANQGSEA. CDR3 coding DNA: TGCAGCGCAACAGGGATGAACACTGAAGCTTTCTTT. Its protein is CSATGMNTEAFF.

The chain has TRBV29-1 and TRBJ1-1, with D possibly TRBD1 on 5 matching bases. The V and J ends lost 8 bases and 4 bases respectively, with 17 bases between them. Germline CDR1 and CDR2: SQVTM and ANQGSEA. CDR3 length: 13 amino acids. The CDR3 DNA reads TGCAGCATCAGGAGGGCGGGGGGCACTGAAGCTTTCTTT. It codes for CSIRRAGGTEAFF.

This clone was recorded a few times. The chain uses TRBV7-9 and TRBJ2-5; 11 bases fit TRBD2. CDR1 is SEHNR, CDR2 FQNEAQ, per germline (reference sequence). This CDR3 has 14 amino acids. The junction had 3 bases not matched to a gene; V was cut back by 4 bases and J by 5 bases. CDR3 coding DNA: TGTGCCAGCAGCTACACTAGCGGGAGTGAGACCCAGTACTTC. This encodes CASSYTSGSETQYF.

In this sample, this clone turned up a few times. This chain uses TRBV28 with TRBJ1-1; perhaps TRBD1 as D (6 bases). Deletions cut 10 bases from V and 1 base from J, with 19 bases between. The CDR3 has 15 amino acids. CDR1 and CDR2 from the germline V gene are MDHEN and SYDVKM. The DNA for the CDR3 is TGTGCCACCCAAACCAGGGGTTTGGGGAACACTGAAGCTTTCTTT. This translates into CATQTRGLGNTEAFF.